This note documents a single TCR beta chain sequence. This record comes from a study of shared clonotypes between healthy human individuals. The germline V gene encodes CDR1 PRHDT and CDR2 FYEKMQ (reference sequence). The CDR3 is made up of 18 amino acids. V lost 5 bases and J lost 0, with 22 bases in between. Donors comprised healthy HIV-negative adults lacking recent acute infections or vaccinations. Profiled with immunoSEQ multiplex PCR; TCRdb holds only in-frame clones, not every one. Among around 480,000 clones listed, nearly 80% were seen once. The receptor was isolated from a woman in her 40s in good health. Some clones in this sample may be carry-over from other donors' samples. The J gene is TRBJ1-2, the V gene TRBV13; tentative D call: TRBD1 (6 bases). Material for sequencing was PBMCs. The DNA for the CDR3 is TGTGCCAGCAGCCCGGCGGACAGTTCAGAGGGGACTAACTATGGCTACACCTTC. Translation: CASSPADSSEGTNYGYTF. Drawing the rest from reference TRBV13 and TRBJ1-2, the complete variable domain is AAGVIQSPRHLIKEKRETATLKCYPIPRHDTVYWYQQGPGQDPQFLISFYEKMQSDKGSIPDRFSAQQFSDYHSELNMSSLELGDSALYFCASSPADSSEGTNYGYTFGSGTRLTVV.